This T cell receptor beta chain stems from a study of early T cells in non-severe SARS-CoV-2 infection. Study as a whole: Chains from this unsorted whole-blood bulk RNA could not be paired.

One entry per CDR3 protein, called by TCRdb with MiXCR from the 5' RACE reads. Found here are 60,000 to 75,000 distinct CDR3 sequences, around 13% of them singletons; the top ten hold roughly 1.4%. The table lists this clonotype with many counts. The CDR3 extends over 14 amino acids. Deletions cut 5 bases from V and 2 bases from J, with 11 bases between. The germline gives CDR1 SEHNR, CDR2 FQNEAQ (reference sequence). The origin of this receptor is an adult who was a healthcare worker with PCR-confirmed SARS-CoV-2 infection or an uninfected control (not recorded which). The gene calls are TRBV7-9 and TRBJ2-3, with no clear D. The source material was whole blood, sampled at baseline. The CDR3 DNA is TGTGCCAGCAGCGAGCAGGTTTACACAGATACGCAGTATTTT. It encodes CASSEQVYTDTQYF.